The text below deals with one TCR beta chain. The length of the CDR3 is 13 residues. CDR1 is SGHAT and CDR2 is FQNNGV in the germline V gene. V was clipped by 5 bases and J by 6 bases, with 10 bases between them. This record belongs to a study of T cells after yellow fever vaccination. From the 5' RACE reads, TCRdb called clonotypes with MiXCR, one entry per CDR3 protein. The profile shows about 300,000 distinct CDR3 sequences, around 7% of them singletons. The TCR was taken from a man aged 18 to 30 who received the YFV17D yellow fever vaccine. The chain has TRBV11-2 and TRBJ2-2; D is uncertain. Sample: PBMCs, taken roughly 45 days after the first yellow fever vaccination. The CDR3 DNA follows: TGTGCCAGCAGCGCTATCCCCGCCGGGGAGCTGTTTTTT. Amino acid sequence: CASSAIPAGELFF.